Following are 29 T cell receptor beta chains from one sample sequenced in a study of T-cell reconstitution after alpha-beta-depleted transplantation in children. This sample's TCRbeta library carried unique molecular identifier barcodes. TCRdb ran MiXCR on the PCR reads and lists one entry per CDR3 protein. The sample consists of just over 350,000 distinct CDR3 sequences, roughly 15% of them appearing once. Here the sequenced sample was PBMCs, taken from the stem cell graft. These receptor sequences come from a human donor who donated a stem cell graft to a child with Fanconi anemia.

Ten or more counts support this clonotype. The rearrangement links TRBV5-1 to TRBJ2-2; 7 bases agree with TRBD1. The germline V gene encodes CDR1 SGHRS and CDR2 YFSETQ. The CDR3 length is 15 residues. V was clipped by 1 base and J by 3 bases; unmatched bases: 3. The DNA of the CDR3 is TGCGCCAGCAGCTTGACTACAGGGGACACCGGGGAGCTGTTTTTT. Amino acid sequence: CASSLTTGDTGELFF.

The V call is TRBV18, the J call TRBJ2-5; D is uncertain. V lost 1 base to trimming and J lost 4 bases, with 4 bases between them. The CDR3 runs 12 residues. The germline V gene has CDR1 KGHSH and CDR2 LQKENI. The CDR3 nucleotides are TGTGCCAGCTCACCACAAGCAGAGACCCAGTACTTC. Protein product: CASSPQAETQYF.

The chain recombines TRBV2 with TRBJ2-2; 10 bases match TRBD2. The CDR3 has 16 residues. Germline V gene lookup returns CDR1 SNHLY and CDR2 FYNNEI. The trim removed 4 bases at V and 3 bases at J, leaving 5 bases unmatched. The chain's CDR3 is CASSVSSGGYTGELFF. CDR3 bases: TGTGCCAGCAGTGTGTCTAGCGGGGGCTACACCGGGGAGCTGTTTTTT.

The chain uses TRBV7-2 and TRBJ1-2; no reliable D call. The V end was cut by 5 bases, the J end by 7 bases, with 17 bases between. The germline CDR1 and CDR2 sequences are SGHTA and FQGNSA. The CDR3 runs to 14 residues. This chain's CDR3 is CASSPMVQLSGYTF. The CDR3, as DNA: TGTGCCAGCAGCCCCATGGTCCAGCTCTCTGGCTACACCTTC.

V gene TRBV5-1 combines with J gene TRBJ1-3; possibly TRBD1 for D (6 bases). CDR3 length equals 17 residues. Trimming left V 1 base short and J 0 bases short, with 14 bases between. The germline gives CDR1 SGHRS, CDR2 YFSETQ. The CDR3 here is CASSLKDGGHSGNTIYF. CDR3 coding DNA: TGCGCCAGCAGCTTGAAAGACGGGGGGCACTCTGGAAACACCATATATTTT.

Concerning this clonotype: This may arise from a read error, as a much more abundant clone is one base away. DNA of the CDR3: TGCAGCGTTGTACCATCTGACTCCTACAATGATCAGTTCTTC. Its translation: CSVVPSDSYNDQFF. The chain carries TRBV29-1 and TRBJ2-1, with D uncertain. The CDR3 runs 14 residues. Germline V gives CDR1 SQVTM, CDR2 ANQGSEA.

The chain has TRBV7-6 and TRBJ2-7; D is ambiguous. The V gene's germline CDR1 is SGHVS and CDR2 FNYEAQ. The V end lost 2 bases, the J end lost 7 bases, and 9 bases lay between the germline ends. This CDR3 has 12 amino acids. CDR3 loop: CASSLQGGEQYF. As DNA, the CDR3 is TGTGCCAGCAGCTTACAAGGTGGGGAGCAGTACTTC.

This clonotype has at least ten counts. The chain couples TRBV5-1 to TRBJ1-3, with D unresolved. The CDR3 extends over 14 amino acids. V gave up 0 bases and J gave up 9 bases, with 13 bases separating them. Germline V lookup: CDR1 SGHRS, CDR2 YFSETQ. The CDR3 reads CASSLEDLLGTIYF. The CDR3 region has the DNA TGCGCCAGCAGCTTGGAAGACCTCTTAGGCACCATATATTTT. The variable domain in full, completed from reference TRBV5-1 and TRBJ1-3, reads KAGVTQTPRYLIKTRGQQVTLSCSPISGHRSVSWYQQTPGQGLQFLFEYFSETQRNKGNFPGRFSGRQFSNSRSEMNVSTLELGDSALYLCASSLEDLLGTIYFGEGSWLTVV.

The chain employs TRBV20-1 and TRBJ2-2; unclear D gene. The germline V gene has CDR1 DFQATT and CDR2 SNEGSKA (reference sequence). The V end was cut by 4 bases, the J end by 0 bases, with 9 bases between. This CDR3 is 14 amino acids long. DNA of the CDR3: TGCAGTGCTATTGGAGACGCGAACACCGGGGAGCTGTTTTTT. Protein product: CSAIGDANTGELFF.

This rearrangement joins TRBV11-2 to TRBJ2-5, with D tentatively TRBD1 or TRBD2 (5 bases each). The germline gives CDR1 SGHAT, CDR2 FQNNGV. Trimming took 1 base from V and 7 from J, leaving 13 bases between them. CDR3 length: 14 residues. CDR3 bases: TGTGCCAGCAGCTTAGTGACTACGCAGGGGACCCAGTACTTC. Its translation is CASSLVTTQGTQYF.

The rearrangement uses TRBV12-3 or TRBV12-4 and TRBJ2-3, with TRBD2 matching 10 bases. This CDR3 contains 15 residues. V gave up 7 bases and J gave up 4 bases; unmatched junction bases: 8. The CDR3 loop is CASTPSGGASDTQYF. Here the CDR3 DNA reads TGTGCCAGCACCCCAAGCGGGGGGGCCTCAGATACGCAGTATTTT.

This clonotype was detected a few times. The CDR3 protein is CSARGPYEQYF. In nucleotides, the CDR3 is TGCAGTGCCCGGGGACCCTACGAGCAGTACTTC. The rearrangement uses TRBV20-1 and TRBJ2-7; the D gene could be TRBD1 or TRBD2 (5 bases each). The V gene's germline CDR1 is DFQATT and CDR2 SNEGSKA (reference sequence). The CDR3 consists of 11 residues. Trimming cost V 6 bases and J 2 bases, with 8 bases left between them.

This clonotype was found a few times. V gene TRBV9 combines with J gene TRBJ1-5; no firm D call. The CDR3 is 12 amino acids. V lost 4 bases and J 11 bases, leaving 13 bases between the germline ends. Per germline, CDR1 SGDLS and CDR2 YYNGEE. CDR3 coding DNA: TGTGCCAGCAGCCCCCCGGGAGGTGCCCAGCATTTT. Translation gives CASSPPGGAQHF.

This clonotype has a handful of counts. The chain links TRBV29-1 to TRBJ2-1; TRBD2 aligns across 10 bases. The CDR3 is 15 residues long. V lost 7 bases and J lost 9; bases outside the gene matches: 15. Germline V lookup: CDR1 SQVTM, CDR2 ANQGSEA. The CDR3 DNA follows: TGCAGCGGATCGGGTGTGGTAGCGGGGGGTATTGAGCAGTTCTTC. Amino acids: CSGSGVVAGGIEQFF.

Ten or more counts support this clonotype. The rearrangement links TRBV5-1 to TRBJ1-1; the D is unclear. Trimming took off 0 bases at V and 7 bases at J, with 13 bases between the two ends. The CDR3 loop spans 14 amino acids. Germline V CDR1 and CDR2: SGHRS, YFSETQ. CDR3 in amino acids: CASSLDSAVDEAFF. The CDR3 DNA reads TGCGCCAGCAGCTTGGATAGTGCGGTGGATGAAGCTTTCTTT.

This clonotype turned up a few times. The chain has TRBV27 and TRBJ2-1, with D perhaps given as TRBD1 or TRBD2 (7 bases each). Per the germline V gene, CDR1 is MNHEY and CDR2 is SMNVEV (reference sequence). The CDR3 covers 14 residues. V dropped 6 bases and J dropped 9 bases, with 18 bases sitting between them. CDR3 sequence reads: CASSPGGALGEQFF. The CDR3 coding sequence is TGTGCCAGCAGCCCAGGGGGGGCCTTGGGTGAGCAGTTCTTC.

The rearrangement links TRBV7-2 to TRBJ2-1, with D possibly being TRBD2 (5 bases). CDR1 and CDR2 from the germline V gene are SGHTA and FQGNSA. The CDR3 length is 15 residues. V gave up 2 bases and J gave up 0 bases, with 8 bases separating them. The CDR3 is CASSLQRSSYNEQFF. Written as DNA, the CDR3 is TGTGCCAGCAGCTTACAGCGGAGCTCCTACAATGAGCAGTTCTTC. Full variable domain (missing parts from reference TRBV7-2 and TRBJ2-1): GAGVSQSPSNKVTEKGKDVELRCDPISGHTALYWYRQSLGQGLEFLIYFQGNSAPDKSGLPSDRFSAERTGGSVSTLTIQRTQQEDSAVYLCASSLQRSSYNEQFFGPGTRLTVL.

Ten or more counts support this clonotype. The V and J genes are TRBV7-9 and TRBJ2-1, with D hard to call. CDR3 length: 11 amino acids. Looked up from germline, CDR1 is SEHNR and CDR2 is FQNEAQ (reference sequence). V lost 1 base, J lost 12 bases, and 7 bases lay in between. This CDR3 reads CASSLVDGQFF. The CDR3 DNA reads TGTGCCAGCAGCTTAGTGGATGGGCAGTTCTTC.

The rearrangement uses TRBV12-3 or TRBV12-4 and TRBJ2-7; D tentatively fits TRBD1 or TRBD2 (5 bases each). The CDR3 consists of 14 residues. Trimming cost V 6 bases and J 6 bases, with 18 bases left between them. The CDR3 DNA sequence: TGTGCCAGCAGCCCGGGATTAGTAGGGGTCGAGCAGTACGTC. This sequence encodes CASSPGLVGVEQYV.

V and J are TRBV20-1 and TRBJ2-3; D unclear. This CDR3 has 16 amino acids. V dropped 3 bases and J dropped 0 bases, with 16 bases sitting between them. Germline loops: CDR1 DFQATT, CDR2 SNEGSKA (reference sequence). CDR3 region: CSASPQRRSSTDTQYF. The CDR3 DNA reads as TGCAGTGCTAGTCCTCAGCGCCGATCTAGCACAGATACGCAGTATTTT.

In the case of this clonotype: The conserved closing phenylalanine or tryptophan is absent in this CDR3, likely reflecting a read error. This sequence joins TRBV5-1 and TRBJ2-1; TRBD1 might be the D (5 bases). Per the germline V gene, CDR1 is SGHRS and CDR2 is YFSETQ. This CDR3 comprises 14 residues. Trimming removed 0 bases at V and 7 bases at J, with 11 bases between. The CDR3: CASSLDPGNNEQFL. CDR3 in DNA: TGCGCCAGCAGCTTGGATCCAGGGAATAATGAGCAGTTCCTC.

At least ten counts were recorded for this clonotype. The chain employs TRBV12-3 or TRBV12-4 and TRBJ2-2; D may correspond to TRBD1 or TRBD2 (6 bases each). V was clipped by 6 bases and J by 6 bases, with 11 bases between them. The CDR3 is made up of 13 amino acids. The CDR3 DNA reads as TGTGCCAGCAGAGAAAGGGGGGCCGGGGAGCTGTTTTTT. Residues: CASRERGAGELFF.

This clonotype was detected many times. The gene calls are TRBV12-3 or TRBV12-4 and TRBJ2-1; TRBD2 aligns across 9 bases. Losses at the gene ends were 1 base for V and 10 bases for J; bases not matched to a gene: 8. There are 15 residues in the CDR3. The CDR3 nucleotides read TGTGCCAGCAGTTTAGGGTCTCGCGGGGGGGCCGAGCAGTTCTTC. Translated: CASSLGSRGGAEQFF.

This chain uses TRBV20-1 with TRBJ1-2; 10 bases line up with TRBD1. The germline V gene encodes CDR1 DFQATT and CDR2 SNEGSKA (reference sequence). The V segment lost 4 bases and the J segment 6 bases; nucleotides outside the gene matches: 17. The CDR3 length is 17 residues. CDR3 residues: CSATVDRGRGLSDGYTF. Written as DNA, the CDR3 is TGCAGTGCTACTGTTGACAGGGGGCGAGGTTTAAGCGATGGCTACACCTTC.

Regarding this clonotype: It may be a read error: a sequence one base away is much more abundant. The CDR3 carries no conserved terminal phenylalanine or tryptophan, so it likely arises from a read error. The CDR3 loop is CSVEDPTEAFS. The CDR3 nucleotides are TGCAGCGTTGAAGATCCCACTGAAGCTTTCTCT. The rearrangement uses TRBV29-1 and TRBJ1-1; D gene unclear. The CDR3 is made up of 11 amino acids. CDR1 is SQVTM, CDR2 ANQGSEA, per germline. The ends were cut back, 0 bases at V and 4 bases at J, with 3 bases in the middle.

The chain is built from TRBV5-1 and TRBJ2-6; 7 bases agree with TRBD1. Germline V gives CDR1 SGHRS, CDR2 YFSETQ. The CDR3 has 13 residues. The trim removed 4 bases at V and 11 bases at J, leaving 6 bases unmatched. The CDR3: CASSPTGSDVLTF. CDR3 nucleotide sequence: TGCGCCAGCAGCCCGACAGGGAGCGACGTCCTGACTTTC.

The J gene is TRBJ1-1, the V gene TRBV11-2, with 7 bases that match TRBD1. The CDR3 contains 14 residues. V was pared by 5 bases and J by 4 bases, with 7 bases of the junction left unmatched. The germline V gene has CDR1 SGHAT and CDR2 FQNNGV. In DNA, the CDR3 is TGTGCCAGCAGCCTCCCGACAGGGACCACTGAAGCTTTCTTT. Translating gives CASSLPTGTTEAFF.

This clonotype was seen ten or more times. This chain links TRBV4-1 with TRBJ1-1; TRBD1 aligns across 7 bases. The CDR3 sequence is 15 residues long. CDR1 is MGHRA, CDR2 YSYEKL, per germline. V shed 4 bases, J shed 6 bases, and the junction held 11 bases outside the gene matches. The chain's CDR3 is CASSPTYTGDPEAFF. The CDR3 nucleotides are TGCGCCAGCAGCCCTACCTATACAGGGGATCCTGAAGCTTTCTTT.

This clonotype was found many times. CDR3 in DNA: TGTGCCAGCAGTGCACAGGGAAACCCTGAGCAGTTCTTC. Translation gives CASSAQGNPEQFF. This chain links TRBV27 with TRBJ2-1, with a weak D call TRBD1 (6 bases). The CDR3 covers 13 residues. The germline CDR1 and CDR2 sequences are MNHEY and SMNVEV (reference sequence). The V gene lost 5 bases and the J gene lost 9 bases, with 14 bases spanning the gap.